This record covers a single T cell receptor (beta chain). Its binding antigen is unknown. No quality values exist for individual bases; no much larger clone is one base distant. The label giving this sample's time point can be read as: cycle 1 day 1 (C1D1), immediately before nivolumab initiation. Relapse after autologous stem cell transplantation had occurred in all trial patients, and cohorts A, B and C were distinguished by prior brentuximab vedotin exposure. The trial cohort included around 56 patients with relapsed/refractory classical Hodgkin lymphoma, and each patient had a best overall response of complete response, partial response or progressive disease. Trial patients were treated with single-agent nivolumab in the multi-cohort phase II CheckMate 205 trial. An independent review committee assessed best overall response by applying the 2007 International Working Group response criteria. Trial PBMCs were collected immediately before nivolumab initiation (C1D1) and during therapy at cycle 2 day 1 and cycle 4 day 1. Peripheral blood was collected in 8 mL Vacutainer Cell Preparation Tubes, from which PBMCs were isolated by centrifugation and then cryopreserved.

This sample is part of a study of PD-1 blockade in classical Hodgkin lymphoma (dated by TCRdb to about 2020). Study-level background: Nivolumab dosing was 3 mg/kg intravenously every 2 weeks, continuing until either disease progression or unacceptable toxicity. To define a peripheral blood immune signature of response to PD-1 blockade in classical Hodgkin lymphoma, the study combined TCR beta sequencing with CyTOF.

The junction carries 17 bases between V and J, which are trimmed by 5 bases and 3 bases respectively. The CDR3 has 15 amino acids, counting the end cysteine and phenylalanine. The DNA shown is the 45-base CDR3, in frame from base 1. CDR1 and CDR2, per the germline V gene, are SGHVS and FNYEAQ. Genomic DNA was isolated using the Qiagen DNeasy kit from unsorted PBMCs as well as from negatively selected CD4+ and CD8+ fractions. Using primers that anneal to V and J segments, immunoSEQ multiplex PCR amplified the TCR beta CDR3 regions. A synthetic immune receptor repertoire was used to minimize amplification bias, and any residual bias was removed computationally once sequencing was done. In the authors' own workflow: Repertoire diversity was quantified as the Shannon entropy index using custom Python scripts. Unsorted, CD4+ and CD8+ repertoires were examined separately, except in combined analyses, for which CD4+ and CD8+ sequences were merged in silico. A clone was considered expanded if an increase in frequency of at least 2-fold after treatment relative to C1D1 was found, and a pseudocount of 0.5 was applied to clones undetected at baseline. Singleton clones were defined as clones with 0 or 1 copy at C1D1, and non-singleton clones were defined as clones with 2 or more copies. Clones expanded in unsorted samples were annotated as CD4+, CD8+ or unknown by matching protein sequences in sorted samples from the same patient. Diversity changes from C1D1 to C4D1 were tested in paired samples using Wilcoxon tests. This immuneACCESS table, as held by TCRdb, lists in-frame sequences with V and J called but not all clones. Of the missing ones, under half trace to an unresolved V gene in checked studies; the others have no known cause. D and trimming come from the DNA, and the V and J calls and clone size come from that table. Here the sample has approximately 21,000 clones; roughly two thirds occur a single time. 5.8% of the sample comes from the top ten.

What the research found in general, with its limitations: Trial patients with a complete response had baseline diversity similar to that of newly diagnosed patients, while partial responders and progressors had significantly lower diversity. Newly diagnosed patients were reported to have lower baseline TCR diversity than healthy donors, and relapsed/refractory patients were reported to have lower baseline TCR diversity still. A significant rise by C4D1 was seen in CD4+ but not CD8+ TCR diversity (p=0.0027 vs p=0.16), with the rise being most apparent in complete responders (p=0.02). The study was restricted to a single clinical trial cohort, and the causes of repertoire differences, possibly disease activity or prior therapy, were left undefined. Lower diversity was observed in patients in whom nivolumab was started less than 1 year after ASCT, and these patients were excluded from later analyses so that confounding by immune reconstitution would be avoided.

The receptor's source is a human donor with classical Hodgkin lymphoma. The rearrangement combines TRBV7-6 with TRBJ2-7; TRBD1 is a weak D gene call, 5 bases matching. This specimen consisted of peripheral blood mononuclear cells (PBMCs), obtained at baseline. The sequenced DNA is TGTGCCAGCAGCCCCGACCCCACTCAGGGCTACGAGCAGTACTTC. Its protein product is CASSPDPTQGYEQYF.